Sequencing of this T cell receptor (beta chain) was carried out in a study of OX40 agonist ivuxolimab in advanced cancers. Study-level background: Prior therapy, whether anti-PD-1, anti-PD-L1 or anti-CTLA-4, was allowed, and under 50% had some. Study outcomes and limitations: Doses of 0.1 to 3.0 mg/kg were accompanied by clonal expansion of CD4+ and CD8+ blood T cells by week 6.

Method: immunoSEQ multiplex PCR; TCRdb's copy keeps in-frame clones and lacks some. The sample shows tens of thousands of clones, about nine tenths of them seen only once. Losses at the gene ends were 1 base for V and 4 bases for J; bases not matched to a gene: 5. The CDR3 consists of 15 residues. Germline CDR1 is MNHNS and CDR2 is SASEGT. Concerning this clone: The antigen is undetermined.

The sample in question was CD4+ or CD8+ T cells sorted from blood, obtained in a trial of the OX40 agonist ivuxolimab. This sequence was found in an adult with an advanced solid tumor such as melanoma, head and neck, liver or kidney cancer. This rearrangement joins TRBV6-1 to TRBJ1-2, with TRBD1 matching over 8 bases. The CDR3 loop reads CASSEGDRSSYGYTF. CDR3 coding DNA: TGTGCCAGCAGTGAAGGGGACAGGTCCTCCTATGGCTACACCTTC.